This TCR beta chain originates from a study of blood T cell repertoires in COVID-19. Study summary: The United States, Italy and Spain provided the acute and convalescent COVID-19 samples. PBMCs, B-cell-depleted T cells, or T cells were the source of the cDNA or gDNA that made up the material.

V was clipped by 2 bases and J by 2 bases, with 12 bases between them. The CDR3 runs to 15 residues. Looked up from germline, CDR1 is MGHRA and CDR2 is YSYEKL. In the original analysis: Amplification with reference gene primers provided the estimates of nucleated cell counts. Generated by immunoSEQ multiplex PCR, the TCRdb table keeps only in-frame clones and is missing some. The V and J calls and the clone size are those of that table, but D and trimming were determined from the DNA. The sample includes 70,000 to 90,000 clones, approximately 85% of them seen just once. Recruited during active infection, patients (from Seattle) were subsequently followed longitudinally.

This TCR was sampled from a man between 50 and 59 years old with COVID-19, enrolled during active disease. This chain uses TRBV4-1 with TRBJ2-5; a possible D gene is TRBD1 (6 bases). Sequencing input: peripheral blood. In nucleotides, the CDR3 is TGCGCCAGCAGCCAAAGGGCCGGACAGCAAGAGACCCAGTACTTC. It codes for CASSQRAGQQETQYF.